Described below is a single T cell receptor beta chain sequence and its context. The sample originates from a study of blood T cell repertoires in COVID-19. At the level of the study: Collection of acute and convalescent COVID-19 samples took place in the United States, Italy and Spain.

Looked up from germline, CDR1 is SNHLY and CDR2 is FYNNEI. V was pared by 8 bases and J by 1 base, with 14 bases between. The CDR3 covers 14 residues. Source study methods: How many nucleated cells were present was estimated from reference gene primer amplification. Sequenced by immunoSEQ multiplex PCR; TCRdb stores in-frame clones only, minus some. The V and J calls and clone size were taken over from that table, and D and trimming were inferred from the DNA. Here the sample spans about 200,000 clones, 80% to 90% being singletons. This TCR was recovered from a human donor in a cohort sampled during active COVID-19. The chain combines TRBV2 with TRBJ2-5, with a tentative D call TRBD2 (6 bases). The sample taken for sequencing was peripheral blood. The CDR3 region is CASAGQGGQETQYF. The CDR3 nucleotides read TGTGCCAGCGCGGGGCAGGGAGGCCAAGAGACCCAGTACTTC.